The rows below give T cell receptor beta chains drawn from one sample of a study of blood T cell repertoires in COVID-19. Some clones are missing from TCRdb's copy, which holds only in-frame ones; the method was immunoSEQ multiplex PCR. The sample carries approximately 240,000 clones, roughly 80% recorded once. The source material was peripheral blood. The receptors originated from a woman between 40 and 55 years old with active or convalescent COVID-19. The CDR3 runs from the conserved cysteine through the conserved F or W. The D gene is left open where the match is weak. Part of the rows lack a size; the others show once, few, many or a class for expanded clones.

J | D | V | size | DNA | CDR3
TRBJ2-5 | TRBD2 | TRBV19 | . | TGTGCCAGTAGTTTATTCGGGGGGGCCCCGGAGACCCAGTACTTC | CASSLFGGAPETQYF
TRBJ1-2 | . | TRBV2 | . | TGTGCCAGCAGTGAGGGGGACACGGACTATGGCTACACCTTC | CASSEGDTDYGYTF
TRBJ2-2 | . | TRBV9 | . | TGTGCCAGCAGCGTAGCGGTTAACACCGGGGAGCTGTTTTTT | CASSVAVNTGELFF
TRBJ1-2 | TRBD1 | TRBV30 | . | TGTGCCTGGAGCATGGGACAGGGGAGGAACTATGGCTACACCTTC | CAWSMGQGRNYGYTF
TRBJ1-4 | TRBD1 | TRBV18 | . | TGTGCCAGCTCACCACCGAATGCCCCCCGAGGACAGGGGATAGGAAAACTGTTTTTT | CASSPPNAPRGQGIGKLFF
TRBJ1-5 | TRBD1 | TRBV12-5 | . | TGTGCTAGTGGTGGCACTGGGGACAGGGGCAATCAGCCCCAGCATTTT | CASGGTGDRGNQPQHF
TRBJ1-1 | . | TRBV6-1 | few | TGTGCCAGCAGTGAATCGGTGAACACTGAAGCTTTCTTT | CASSESVNTEAFF
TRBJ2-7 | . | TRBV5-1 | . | TGCGCCAGCAGCTTGGGGGGTAGCGGCTTCTACGAGCAGTACTTC | CASSLGGSGFYEQYF
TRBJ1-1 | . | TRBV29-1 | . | TGCAGCGTTGACTGGGGCCTGGGCACTGAAGCTTTCTTT | CSVDWGLGTEAFF
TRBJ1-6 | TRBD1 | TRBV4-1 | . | TGCGCCAGCAGCCGGGGGACAGCCAATTCACCCCTCCACTTT | CASSRGTANSPLHF
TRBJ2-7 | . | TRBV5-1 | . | TGCGCCAGCAGCTTGTCCGTCGGCGGGGAATACGAGCAGTACTTC | CASSLSVGGEYEQYF
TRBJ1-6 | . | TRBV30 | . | TGTGCCTGGAGTGTAGGTCGAGGGAAGCATCCCCTCCACTTT | CAWSVGRGKHPLHF
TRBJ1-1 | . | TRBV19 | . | TGTGCCAGTAGTTCAGCAGGGAGGGGCACTGAAGCTTTCTTT | CASSSAGRGTEAFF
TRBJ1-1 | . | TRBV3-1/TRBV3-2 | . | TGTGCCAGCAGCCGTCGACAGTACACTGAAGCTTTCTTT | CASSRRQYTEAFF
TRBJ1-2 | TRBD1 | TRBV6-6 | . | TGTGCCAGCAGTCCGACGTTTGACAGGGTCGGGAACTATGGCTACACCTTC | CASSPTFDRVGNYGYTF
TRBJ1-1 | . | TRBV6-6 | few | TGTGCCAGCAGTTACTCGCTCAGAAACACTGAAGCTTTCTTT | CASSYSLRNTEAFF
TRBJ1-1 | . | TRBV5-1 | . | TGCGCCAGCAGCTGGGGACTTGGGGAAGCTTTCTTT | CASSWGLGEAFF
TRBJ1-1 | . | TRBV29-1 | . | TGCAGCGCGTGGGAGAGGGTGGGGACTGAAGCTTTCTTT | CSAWERVGTEAFF
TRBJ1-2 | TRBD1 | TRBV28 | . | TGTGCCAGCAGCCAGGGACAGGAGGGGGGCTACACCTTC | CASSQGQEGGYTF
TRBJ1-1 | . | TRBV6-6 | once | TGTGCCAGCAACTCCCAAAGGACTGACACTGAAGCTTTCTTT | CASNSQRTDTEAFF
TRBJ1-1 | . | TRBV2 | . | TGTGCCAGCAGTGAAGCGCTTAGGAGAATAGCTGAAGCTTTCTTT | CASSEALRRIAEAFF
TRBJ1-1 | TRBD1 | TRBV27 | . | TGTGCCAGCGCTCCAGGGACAGCTAACATGGGCTGGGAAGCTTTCTTT | CASAPGTANMGWEAFF
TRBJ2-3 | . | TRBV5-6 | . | TGTGCCAGCACCTTCAAGGGGGCAGATACGCAGTATTTT | CASTFKGADTQYF
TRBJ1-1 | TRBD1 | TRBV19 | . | TGTGCCAGTAGTATGATAGGACAGGGTGAAGCTTTCTTT | CASSMIGQGEAFF
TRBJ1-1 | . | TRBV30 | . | TGTGCCTGGAGTTGGGACTGGAACACTGAAGCTTTCTTT | CAWSWDWNTEAFF
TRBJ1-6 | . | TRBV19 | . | TGTGCCAGTAGTTACTTTACAGGGAAGAGTTCACCCCTCCACTTT | CASSYFTGKSSPLHF
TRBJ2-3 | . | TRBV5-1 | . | TGCGCCAGCAGGGGGCGCGCAGATACGCAGTATTTT | CASRGRADTQYF
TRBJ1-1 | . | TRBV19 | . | TGTGCCAGTCGGGGTCCGACGGACACTGAAGCTTTCTTT | CASRGPTDTEAFF
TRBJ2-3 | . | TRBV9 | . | TGTGCCAGCAGCGTAGGGCCACCAGATACGCAGTATTTT | CASSVGPPDTQYF
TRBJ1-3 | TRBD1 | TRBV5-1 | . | TGCGCCAGCAGCCTGGACAGGGGAAACACCATATATTTT | CASSLDRGNTIYF